A selection of T cell receptor beta chains follows, all from one sample in a study of blood T cell repertoires in COVID-19. Libraries were prepared by immunoSEQ multiplex PCR; TCRdb keeps only in-frame clonotypes and omits some of them. The sample holds 250,000 to 300,000 clones, 82% seen once. Sequencing used peripheral blood. The receptor source for this set is a woman aged 18-35 years with acute or convalescent COVID-19. Each CDR3 is given with its conserved first and last residue. A D gene is named only where the DNA matches it firmly. Only some rows state a clone size, as once, few, many or a class for expanded clones.

size	V	J	D	DNA	CDR3
-	TRBV5-1	TRBJ2-2	-	TGCGCCAGCAGCGATCGATACAGGTTCGGGACCGGGGAGCTGTTTTTT	CASSDRYRFGTGELFF
-	TRBV6-1	TRBJ2-3	TRBD2	TGTGCCAGCAGTGACGGGGGGTTGGGCACAGATACGCAGTATTTT	CASSDGGLGTDTQYF
-	TRBV7-2	TRBJ1-1	TRBD1	TGTGCCAGCAGCTTATCAGTACCGGGACAGGGGTTCACTGAAGCTTTCTTT	CASSLSVPGQGFTEAFF
-	TRBV4-3	TRBJ2-3	TRBD1	TGCGCCAGCAGCGTTCCCGGGACAGGGGGTACAGATACGCAGTATTTT	CASSVPGTGGTDTQYF
-	TRBV5-1	TRBJ2-1	-	TGCGCCAGCAGCTTGGACGGGGTTGAGCAGTTCTTC	CASSLDGVEQFF
-	TRBV5-1	TRBJ2-3	TRBD1	TGCGCCAGCAGCACAACAGGGGTTGTGACAGATACGCAGTATTTT	CASSTTGVVTDTQYF
-	TRBV11-2	TRBJ2-7	-	TGTGCCAGCACCCAAGACAGGCGCTACGAGCAGTACTTC	CASTQDRRYEQYF
-	TRBV15	TRBJ2-1	-	TGTGCCACCACGGGAGTAGGGAGTTTAATGGATGAGCAGTTCTTC	CATTGVGSLMDEQFF
-	TRBV7-2	TRBJ1-2	TRBD1	TGTGCCAGCAGCTCGAGGACAGGGGGCTTTAACTATGGCTACACCTTC	CASSSRTGGFNYGYTF
-	TRBV5-1	TRBJ1-1	-	TGCGCCAGCAGCTTGGGGGAGAGTTGGGCTGAAGCTTTCTTT	CASSLGESWAEAFF
-	TRBV6-5	TRBJ1-2	-	TGTGCCAGCAGTTACGGGGGCACAGGCTATGGCTACACCTTC	CASSYGGTGYGYTF
few	TRBV28	TRBJ1-1	-	TGTGCCAGCAGTATTCCACAGGGCAAGACTGAAGCTTTCTTT	CASSIPQGKTEAFF
-	TRBV7-9	TRBJ2-5	TRBD2	TGTGCCAGCAGCACCCGACTAGCGGGAGGGGAGCGGGAGACCCAGTACTTC	CASSTRLAGGERETQYF
-	TRBV5-4	TRBJ2-3	TRBD2	TGTGCCAGCAGCTTGGGTGGACTAGGGGGCACAGATACGCAGTATTTT	CASSLGGLGGTDTQYF
-	TRBV2	TRBJ1-2	TRBD1	TGTGCCAGCAGTGACGGGACAGGGGGAGCGTATGGCTACACCTTC	CASSDGTGGAYGYTF
-	TRBV4-1	TRBJ1-3	TRBD1	TGCGCCAGCAGCCAACCTGACAGGGATCCTGGAAACACCATATATTTT	CASSQPDRDPGNTIYF
once	TRBV5-1	TRBJ1-6	-	TGCGCCAGCAGCTTGGGTTCAGGCGCTGGGAATTCACCCCTCCACTTT	CASSLGSGAGNSPLHF
-	TRBV20-1	TRBJ1-1	-	TGCAGTGCCCCAGACTCTACTGAAGCTTTCTTT	CSAPDSTEAFF
-	TRBV15	TRBJ2-6	TRBD2	TGTGCCACCAGCAGAGATCTTCCCTTCGGGGGGAAATCACCCGTCCTGACTTTC	CATSRDLPFGGKSPVLTF
-	TRBV14	TRBJ2-7	TRBD2	TGTGCCAGCAGCCAAGATGCTAGCGGGATCTACGAGCAGTACTTC	CASSQDASGIYEQYF
many	TRBV5-1	TRBJ2-1	TRBD2	TGCGCCAGCAGCTTGGTTACTTCCTTCGGGACTACCGTTTACAATGAGCAGTTCTTC	CASSLVTSFGTTVYNEQFF
-	TRBV13	TRBJ2-7	TRBD1	TGTGCCAGCAGCCCACGGGACAGTCAGTCCTACGAGCAGTACTTC	CASSPRDSQSYEQYF
-	TRBV6-5	TRBJ1-1	-	TGTGCCAGCAGACTCTCCGGGGGGTTCACTGAAGCTTTCTTT	CASRLSGGFTEAFF
few	TRBV20-1	TRBJ2-7	-	TGCAGTGCTAGTAACAGACCCCCCAACTCCTACGAGCAGTACTTC	CSASNRPPNSYEQYF
-	TRBV9	TRBJ2-1	TRBD2	TGTGCCAGCAACCACGGACTAGCGGGAGGGAAATACAATGAGCAGTTCTTC	CASNHGLAGGKYNEQFF
once	TRBV6-5	TRBJ1-1	TRBD1	TGTGCCAGCTTCTTGGACAGGACTGAAGCTTTCTTT	CASFLDRTEAFF
once	TRBV2	TRBJ2-1	TRBD2	TGTGCCAGCACCGACCCTCTGACTAGCGGGAGTTCCTACAATGAGCAGTTCTTC	CASTDPLTSGSSYNEQFF